This entry features one TCR beta chain sequence. This specimen belongs to a study of blood T cell repertoires in COVID-19. The method was immunoSEQ multiplex PCR; TCRdb's version includes in-frame clones alone and lacks a portion of them. Of about 100,000 clones listed, about 80% are singletons. The V gene lost 7 bases and the J gene lost 2 bases, with 12 bases spanning the gap. Per the germline V gene, CDR1 is SGHTA and CDR2 is FQGNSA. The CDR3 extends over 15 amino acids. The receptor comes from a woman in her sixties or seventies with acute or convalescent COVID-19. Material: peripheral blood. The V and J genes are TRBV7-2 and TRBJ1-6; D not certain. CDR3 DNA sequence: TGTGCCAGCACCTCCGGGGTCGCCTATAATTCACCCCTCCACTTT. The encoded protein is CASTSGVAYNSPLHF.